This T cell receptor (beta chain) was captured in a study of CD4 T cell repertoires in COVID-19. Study-level findings and limits: Some SARS-CoV-2 clonotypes, between about 6.5 and 26%, recurred in SARS-CoV and/or HKU1 cultures. Several top expanded SARS-CoV-2-reactive clonotypes were shared by two or three memory subsets.

Using immunoSEQ multiplex PCR, the repertoire was profiled, and TCRdb retains in-frame clones only, with some absent. The sample has about 75,000 clones, roughly 80% seen once. In the case of this clone: The antigen is unknown.

Mild-to-severe COVID-19 survivors were the donors. These memory T cells were uncultured and sequenced directly after ex vivo isolation. This sequence was found in a human donor who had COVID-19. The sequenced sample was CD4+ T cells from peripheral blood, obtained after recovery from COVID-19.

This CDR3 is CASSEPSGTSGYNEQFF. CDR3 bases: TGTGCCAGCAGTGAGCCTTCCGGGACTAGCGGTTACAATGAGCAGTTCTTC. The chain has TRBV25-1 and TRBJ2-1, with TRBD2 matching over 11 bases. The CDR3 runs 17 residues. The germline V gene encodes CDR1 MGHDK and CDR2 SYGVNS. V was pared by 3 bases and J by 4 bases, with 8 bases of the junction left unmatched.